This T cell receptor beta chain came from a study of beta chain features in type 1 diabetes. Study results and limitations: Shorter TCRB CDR3s, moderately but significantly so, were found in Type 1 diabetes patients in all four CD4+ subsets.

This CDR3 has 12 amino acids. Germline V CDR1 and CDR2: SEHNR, FQNEAQ (reference sequence). The V end lost 4 bases, the J end lost 2 bases, and 5 bases lay between the germline ends. Sequenced material consisted of expressed TCRB transcripts (all of the isolated RNA was reverse transcribed). Clones were read by immunoSEQ multiplex PCR, and TCRdb kept only the in-frame ones, dropping some. Here the sample spans around 360,000 clones, roughly 12% being singletons. Note on this clone: As yet, its antigen is unknown.

Isolation of CD4+ naive, central memory, regulatory and stem cell-like memory cells was achieved by sorting via CD45RO/CCR7/CD25/CD127/CD95/CD27. This receptor was taken from a woman aged 18-29 years with type 1 diabetes. The sample taken for sequencing was naive CD4+ T cells from blood. The chain carries TRBV7-9 and TRBJ1-2; the D is unclear. CDR3 residues: CASSYENYGYTF. Written as DNA, the CDR3 is TGTGCCAGCAGCTATGAGAACTATGGCTACACCTTC.